These 21 T cell receptor beta chains originate from one sample sequenced in a study of CD8+CD57+ T cells in acquired aplastic anemia. For CDR3 and TCR beta VDJ profiling, genomic DNA was the template used. TCRdb ran MiXCR on the reads and lists one entry per CDR3 protein. The sample includes 150,000 to 200,000 distinct CDR3 sequences, over 60% of them seen just once. Sequencing input: sorted CD4+, CD8+, or CD8+CD57+ T cells (not recorded which) from PBMCs. These TCRs come from a human donor with severe aplastic anemia or a healthy control (not recorded which).

This chain links TRBV14 with TRBJ1-4; 7 positions match TRBD1. CDR3 length equals 14 residues. The germline gives CDR1 SGHDN, CDR2 FVKESK. Trimming took 4 bases from V and 8 from J; bases not matched to a gene: 7. CDR3: CASSLDREGEKLFF. For the CDR3, the DNA is TGTGCCAGCAGCCTTGACAGGGAAGGGGAAAAACTGTTTTTT.

A remark on this clonotype: The germline gene is not matched at one end of the junction; a read error may be the cause. The genes are TRBV7-2 and TRBJ2-3; weak D call: TRBD2 (5 bases). This CDR3 is 13 amino acids long. The germline CDR1 and CDR2 sequences are SGHTA and FQGNSA. CDR3 in DNA: TGCGCCAGCAGCCCGGAGGCCCGGGATACGCAGTATTTT. Its protein product is CASSPEARDTQYF.

This clonotype has at least ten counts. The chain uses TRBV19 and TRBJ2-3; TRBD2 matches at 10 bases. V lost 3 bases to trimming and J lost 2 bases; unmatched junction nucleotides: 17. CDR3 size: 20 residues. The V gene's germline CDR1 is LNHDA and CDR2 SQIVND (reference sequence). The DNA of the CDR3 is TGTGCCAGTAGTATCCGGCCGGGACTAGCGTTGGCGAGGATCACAGATACGCAGTATTTT. Amino acid sequence: CASSIRPGLALARITDTQYF.

This clonotype was observed many times. This chain joins TRBV6-5 and TRBJ2-2; 8 positions agree with TRBD2. This CDR3 is built from 17 residues. Germline values: CDR1 MNHEY, CDR2 SVGAGI. V lost 6 bases and J lost 0; bases outside the gene matches: 9. Written as DNA, the CDR3 is TGTGCCAGCAGCCCCCAGCGGGGGAGCCCGAACACCGGGGAGCTGTTTTTT. It codes for CASSPQRGSPNTGELFF.

The gene calls are TRBV20-1 and TRBJ1-2; 8 bases are shared with TRBD1. With V trimmed by 5 bases and J by 0 bases, 5 bases remained unmatched. This CDR3 is built from 14 residues. Germline CDR1 is DFQATT and CDR2 is SNEGSKA (reference sequence). The DNA for the CDR3 is TGCAGTGCTCCCGGGACAGGCGCTAACTATGGCTACACCTTC. Its protein is CSAPGTGANYGYTF.

The rearrangement links TRBV9 to TRBJ1-2, with TRBD1 matching over 9 bases. The germline V gene has CDR1 SGDLS and CDR2 YYNGEE. With 1 base clipped from V and 1 base from J, the junction kept 8 bases outside the gene matches. CDR3 length equals 17 residues. Written as DNA, the CDR3 is TGTGCCAGCAGCGTAAAGCGGGACAGGGACGGTAACTATGGCTACACCTTC. Translated: CASSVKRDRDGNYGYTF.

Only a few counts were recorded for this clonotype. J is TRBJ1-2 and V is TRBV20-1; TRBD1 aligns across 7 bases. The CDR3 covers 14 residues. V lost 1 base and J lost 4; bases outside the gene matches: 6. Germline CDR1 and CDR2: DFQATT and SNEGSKA (reference sequence). CDR3 region: CSARGRAGGYGYTF. CDR3 DNA: TGCAGTGCTAGAGGGAGGGCAGGGGGCTATGGCTACACCTTC.

This clonotype was counted between two and nine times. A much larger clone lies one base from this, so it may be a read error. The chain combines TRBV7-2 with TRBJ2-7; 10 bases agree with TRBD1. Germline loops: CDR1 SGHTA, CDR2 FQGNSA. CDR3 length: 16 residues. For the CDR3, the DNA is TGTGCCAGCAGCTCAACCGGGACAGGGGCCTTCTACGGGCAGTACTTC. Translated, it gives CASSSTGTGAFYGQYF. Looking up the rest from reference TRBV7-2 and TRBJ2-7 gives the full variable domain: GAGVSQSPSNKVTEKGKDVELRCDPISGHTALYWYRQSLGQGLEFLIYFQGNSAPDKSGLPSDRFSAERTGGSVSTLTIQRTQQEDSAVYLCASSSTGTGAFYGQYFGPGTRLTVT.

V is TRBV12-3 or TRBV12-4 and J is TRBJ2-3; D unclear. The CDR3 covers 14 residues. Trimming took off 2 bases at V and 6 bases at J, with 12 bases between the two ends. The DNA for the CDR3 is TGTGCCAGCAGTTTACCCCCGGCTGACGATACGCAGTATTTT. It translates to CASSLPPADDTQYF.

The table lists this clonotype with a count of one. This rearrangement joins TRBV10-3 to TRBJ2-7; D uncertain. The germline V gene encodes CDR1 ENHRY and CDR2 SYGVKD. With 3 bases removed from V and 4 bases from J, the gap between germline ends came to 7 bases. The CDR3 runs 12 residues. CDR3 residues: CAISDTEYEQYF. The CDR3 nucleotides read TGTGCCATCAGTGACACCGAATACGAGCAGTACTTC.

Concerning this clonotype itself: This CDR3 fails to terminate in the conserved phenylalanine or tryptophan, so it likely reflects a read error. The DNA is left out, because the CDR3 cannot be placed on it with certainty; the CDR3 is given as TCRdb lists it. V gene TRBV11-2 combines with J gene TRBJ1-1. Germline CDR1 is SGHAT and CDR2 is FQNNGV. The CDR3 contains 11 residues when both ends are counted. This CDR3 is CASSLNGEASI.

The sample holds a few counts of this clonotype. V is TRBV7-8 and J is TRBJ2-7, with D possibly matching TRBD1 (7 bases). Germline CDR1 and CDR2: SGHVS and FQNEAQ. The germline V and J ends were trimmed by 1 base and 4 bases, with 14 bases remaining between them. This CDR3 has 15 amino acids. CDR3 amino acids: CASSLDGRGVYEQYF. The CDR3 coding sequence is TGTGCCAGCAGCTTAGATGGCAGGGGGGTTTACGAGCAGTACTTC.

At least ten counts were recorded for this clonotype. The gene calls are TRBV11-2 and TRBJ1-1; D gene unclear. The CDR3 runs 14 residues. The germline gives CDR1 SGHAT, CDR2 FQNNGV. The V end was cut by 1 base, the J end by 0 bases, with 6 bases between. The CDR3: CASSLGGLNTEAFF. CDR3 nucleotides: TGTGCCAGCAGCTTAGGGGGATTGAACACTGAAGCTTTCTTT. The entire variable domain, with the rest obtained from reference TRBV11-2 and TRBJ1-1, is as follows: EAGVAQSPRYKIIEKRQSVAFWCNPISGHATLYWYQQILGQGPKLLIQFQNNGVVDDSQLPKDRFSAERLKGVDSTLKIQPAKLEDSAVYLCASSLGGLNTEAFFGQGTRLTVV.

Remarks on this clonotype: A junction boundary mismatches the germline segment, possibly from a read error. V gene TRBV5-1 combines with J gene TRBJ2-7, with D possibly matching TRBD1 (6 bases). CDR1 is SGHRS and CDR2 is YFSETQ in the germline V gene. The CDR3 is made up of 13 amino acids. The DNA for the CDR3 is TGCGCCAGCGGCTTGGACAGATCCTACGGGCAGTACTTC. Protein product: CASGLDRSYGQYF.

The chain is built from TRBV2 and TRBJ1-1; D is uncertain. The CDR3 length is 15 residues. CDR1 is SNHLY and CDR2 is FYNNEI in the germline V gene. With 3 bases removed from V and 5 bases from J, the gap between germline ends came to 16 bases. The CDR3 here is CASSDGVGSGTEAFF. The CDR3, as DNA: TGTGCCAGCAGTGATGGTGTCGGGTCGGGAACTGAAGCTTTCTTT.

The chain employs TRBV7-9 and TRBJ2-5; 7 bases map to TRBD1. J gave up 11 bases and V 4 bases, and 10 bases lay outside the gene matches. This CDR3 spans 13 amino acids. Per germline, CDR1 SEHNR and CDR2 FQNEAQ (reference sequence). Here the CDR3 reads CASSSTGSGEQYF. The DNA of the CDR3 is TGTGCCAGCAGCTCGACAGGGTCAGGGGAGCAGTACTTC.

The CDR3 region has the DNA TGCAGTGGAGAGTCCGCCTACGAGCAGTACTTC. This gives the protein CSGESAYEQYF. V is TRBV20-1 and J is TRBJ2-7; D is ambiguous. The germline V gene encodes CDR1 DFQATT and CDR2 SNEGSKA (reference sequence). The V gene lost 7 bases and the J gene lost 2 bases, with 9 bases spanning the gap. The CDR3 is 11 residues long.

The V call is TRBV5-1, the J call TRBJ2-7; D is possibly TRBD2 (5 bases). The germline CDR1 and CDR2 sequences are SGHRS and YFSETQ. The CDR3 totals 11 residues. Trimming cost V 5 bases and J 4 bases, with 7 bases left between them. The CDR3 loop is CASREEYEQYF. In DNA, the CDR3 is TGCGCCAGCAGGGAGGAGTACGAGCAGTACTTC. The full variable domain, with the rest looked up from reference TRBV5-1 and TRBJ2-7, is KAGVTQTPRYLIKTRGQQVTLSCSPISGHRSVSWYQQTPGQGLQFLFEYFSETQRNKGNFPGRFSGRQFSNSRSEMNVSTLELGDSALYLCASREEYEQYFGPGTRLTVT.

This rearrangement joins TRBV10-3 to TRBJ2-1, with D possibly TRBD2 on 5 matching bases. Germline V gene data show CDR1 as ENHRY and CDR2 as SYGVKD. V gave up 11 bases and J gave up 4 bases, with 21 bases separating them. This CDR3 is built from 15 residues. The CDR3 nucleotides read TGTGCCTCGGTGCGGGCCCTCGATGGGTACAATGAGCAGTTCTTC. It codes for CASVRALDGYNEQFF.

This clonotype was recorded a few times. V usage is TRBV2 and J usage is TRBJ2-5; 11 nucleotides agree with TRBD1. The junction had 8 bases not matched to a gene; V was cut back by 6 bases and J by 5 bases. Germline V CDR1 and CDR2: SNHLY, FYNNEI. There are 15 residues in the CDR3. The CDR3 DNA follows: TGTGCCAGCAGGTGGGGGACAGGGGGTCTGGAGACCCAGTACTTC. Amino acids: CASRWGTGGLETQYF.

The rearrangement links TRBV2 to TRBJ2-7, with no clear D. Looked up from germline, CDR1 is SNHLY and CDR2 is FYNNEI. V was trimmed by 6 bases and J by 4 bases, leaving 4 bases between them. The CDR3 runs to 10 residues. The CDR3 DNA is TGTGCCAGCAGCGTATACGAGCAGTACTTC. It translates to CASSVYEQYF. The full variable domain, completed using reference TRBV2 and TRBJ2-7, is EPEVTQTPSHQVTQMGQEVILRCVPISNHLYFYWYRQILGQKVEFLVSFYNNEISEKSEIFDDQFSVERPDGSNFTLKIRSTKLEDSAMYFCASSVYEQYFGPGTRLTVT.